This passage covers 31 T cell receptor beta chains from one sample sequenced in a study of CD8+ T cells in alopecia areata. The sequencing template was cDNA reverse transcribed from extracted RNA. Sequencing used immunoSEQ multiplex PCR; TCRdb keeps in-frame clones, though not all of them. The sample yields tens of thousands of clones, 46% seen once. Treatment defined: oral pan-JAK inhibitor, 5-10 mg twice daily. The source was CD8+ T cells sorted from blood, collected around week 36, from a patient treated with tofacitinib. These TCRs come from a human donor with alopecia areata.

The chain links TRBV30 to TRBJ2-3, with D possibly matching TRBD2 (5 bases). CDR1 and CDR2 from the germline V gene are GTSNPN and SVGIG (reference sequence). The V gene lost 2 bases and the J gene lost 4 bases, with 10 bases spanning the gap. The CDR3 extends over 13 amino acids. CDR3 amino acids: CAWSPGSPDTQYF. The CDR3 bases are TGTGCCTGGAGTCCGGGGAGTCCAGATACGCAGTATTTT.

The genes are TRBV29-1 and TRBJ2-3; no clear D gene. The germline CDR1 and CDR2 sequences are SQVTM and ANQGSEA. The CDR3 runs 10 residues. The CDR3 bases are TGCAGTGCTGCTAGGGATACGCAGTATTTT. As protein: CSAARDTQYF.

As to this clone: This CDR3 is also generated by other DNA sequences in the sample. The chain carries TRBV29-1 and TRBJ2-1, with D hard to call. With 0 bases removed from V and 0 bases from J, the gap between germline ends came to 6 bases. Per the germline V gene, CDR1 is SQVTM and CDR2 is ANQGSEA. The CDR3 spans 14 residues. This CDR3 is CSVEDLSSYNEQFF. The CDR3 DNA follows: TGCAGCGTTGAAGATCTTAGCTCCTACAATGAGCAGTTCTTC.

The V gene is TRBV6-6, the J gene TRBJ2-6, with D tentatively TRBD1 (6 bases). This CDR3 is 15 amino acids long. The V and J ends lost 5 bases and 2 bases respectively, with 10 bases between them. Looked up from germline, CDR1 is MNHNY and CDR2 is SVGAGI (reference sequence). In DNA, the CDR3 is TGTGCCAGCAGTGAGAAGGGGGCTGGGGCCAACGTCCTGACTTTC. This encodes CASSEKGAGANVLTF.

In its sample, this clone was seen a few times. V gene TRBV25-1 combines with J gene TRBJ2-1, with unresolved D. The CDR3 length is 14 residues. Germline CDR1 reads MGHDK; CDR2 reads SYGVNS. Deletions cut 3 bases from V and 0 bases from J, with 6 bases between. The CDR3 region is CASSEVGSYNEQFF. The CDR3 nucleotides are TGTGCCAGCAGTGAGGTTGGCTCCTACAATGAGCAGTTCTTC.

The chain joins TRBV29-1 to TRBJ2-7; possible D gene TRBD2, 6 bases. CDR1 is SQVTM, CDR2 ANQGSEA, per germline. The CDR3 has 13 residues. Trimming left V 2 bases short and J 3 bases short, with 11 bases between. In DNA form, the CDR3 reads TGCAGCGTTGAAATTGGAGGGGTCTACGAGCAGTACTTC. Its translation is CSVEIGGVYEQYF.

The V call is TRBV6-5, the J call TRBJ2-1; 9 bases agree with TRBD1. Trimming removed 5 bases from V and 6 bases from J; junction bases left unmatched: 5. In germline, CDR1 is MNHEY, CDR2 SVGAGI. The CDR3 runs 14 residues. Here the CDR3 DNA reads TGTGCCAGCAGTCCCCGGACAGGGGCCAATGAGCAGTTCTTC. It yields the protein CASSPRTGANEQFF.

The J gene is TRBJ2-5, the V gene TRBV23-1; D possibly corresponds to TRBD1 (5 bases). TRBV23-1 is reported as an ORF; its role is uncertain. This CDR3 region has 13 residues. V was cut by 0 bases and J by 5 bases, with 7 bases left in between. The CDR3: CASSQSGVETQYF. The CDR3 DNA sequence: TGCGCCAGCAGTCAATCAGGGGTGGAGACCCAGTACTTC.

The V gene is TRBV29-1, the J gene TRBJ2-2, with D perhaps matching TRBD1 (5 bases). CDR3 length equals 16 residues. The germline V and J ends were trimmed by 2 bases and 0 bases, with 13 bases remaining between them. Germline CDR1 and CDR2: SQVTM and ANQGSEA. The CDR3 DNA reads as TGCAGCGTTGAATGGGTACAGGCCTCGAACACCGGGGAGCTGTTTTTT. The encoded protein is CSVEWVQASNTGELFF.

The rearrangement joins TRBV7-9 to TRBJ2-4; 12 bases fit TRBD2. The CDR3 loop spans 17 amino acids. J lost 0 bases, V lost 4 bases, and 4 bases had no gene match. Germline V CDR1 and CDR2: SEHNR, FQNEAQ (reference sequence). CDR3 nucleotide sequence: TGTGCCAGCAGCTCAACGGGACTAGCGGGAGCCAAAAACATTCAGTACTTC. As protein: CASSSTGLAGAKNIQYF. Based on the CDR3 plus reference TRBV7-9 and TRBJ2-4, the full variable domain is DTGVSQNPRHKITKRGQNVTFRCDPISEHNRLYWYRQTLGQGPEFLTYFQNEAQLEKSRLLSDRFSAERPKGSFSTLEIQRTEQGDSAMYLCASSSTGLAGAKNIQYFGAGTRLSVL.

This CDR3 reads CASSQERVDRANYGYTF. For the CDR3, the DNA is TGTGCCAGCAGCCAAGAGCGCGTTGATAGGGCTAACTATGGCTACACCTTC. This chain connects TRBV4-2 to TRBJ1-2; no clear D gene. Germline-derived CDR1 and CDR2 are LGHNA and YNFKEQ. This CDR3 has 17 residues. Deletions cut 0 bases from V and 0 bases from J, with 14 bases between.

The chain has TRBV27 and TRBJ2-1; D ambiguous. The CDR3 length is 13 residues. Germline V gene lookup returns CDR1 MNHEY and CDR2 SMNVEV (reference sequence). Trimming left V 2 bases short and J 6 bases short, with 8 bases between. CDR3 DNA sequence: TGTGCCAGCAGTTTAAGAGTGGGCAATGAGCAGTTCTTC. Encoded protein: CASSLRVGNEQFF.

The gene calls are TRBV5-1 and TRBJ2-3; D call uncertain. CDR3 length: 12 residues. In germline, CDR1 is SGHRS, CDR2 YFSETQ. V lost 2 bases and J lost 6, with 7 bases in between. In DNA form, the CDR3 reads TGCGCCAGCAGCTTTCGGGCGGATACGCAGTATTTT. Residues: CASSFRADTQYF.

This sequence joins TRBV27 and TRBJ2-3, with no clear D. Germline V gives CDR1 MNHEY, CDR2 SMNVEV (reference sequence). V was clipped by 2 bases and J by 0 bases, with 6 bases between them. CDR3 size: 14 residues. The CDR3 coding sequence is TGTGCCAGCAGTTTAGCACCTAGCACAGATACGCAGTATTTT. It encodes CASSLAPSTDTQYF.

J is TRBJ1-2 and V is TRBV27; D is unresolved. V was trimmed by 5 bases and J by 4 bases, leaving 17 bases between them. The CDR3 has 15 residues. Germline loops: CDR1 MNHEY, CDR2 SMNVEV (reference sequence). DNA of the CDR3: TGTGCCAGCAGTGCAAGTAGCTCAGCTCTCTATGGCTACACCTTC. Protein sequence: CASSASSSALYGYTF.

The V call is TRBV19, the J call TRBJ2-1, with a weak D call TRBD2 (6 bases). Trimming shortened V by 3 bases and J by 10 bases, and 19 bases separated the two germline ends. CDR3 length equals 15 residues. In germline, CDR1 is LNHDA, CDR2 SQIVND (reference sequence). CDR3 nucleotide sequence: TGTGCCAGTAGTATCTTCGTTCGTCGGGACTTAGAGCAGTTCTTC. Translating it yields CASSIFVRRDLEQFF.

The chain carries TRBV9 and TRBJ1-1, with no clear D. The germline V and J ends were trimmed by 4 bases and 1 base, with 14 bases remaining between them. The CDR3 sequence is 15 residues long. Germline V lookup: CDR1 SGDLS, CDR2 YYNGEE. The CDR3 here is CASSPFGRPNTEAFF. The CDR3 region has the DNA TGTGCCAGCAGCCCGTTTGGACGTCCGAACACTGAAGCTTTCTTT.

The chain joins TRBV4-1 to TRBJ2-7, with D hard to call. V lost 1 base, J lost 3 bases, and 7 bases lay in between. CDR3 length: 13 residues. Germline-derived CDR1 and CDR2 are MGHRA and YSYEKL. In DNA, the CDR3 is TGCGCCAGCAGCCAAGGATACAGCTACGAGCAGTACTTC. Encoded protein: CASSQGYSYEQYF.

The chain joins TRBV19 to TRBJ2-1; D is unresolved. Trimming cost V 5 bases and J 0 bases, with 8 bases left between them. Germline V gives CDR1 LNHDA, CDR2 SQIVND (reference sequence). This CDR3 has 14 amino acids. The CDR3 DNA follows: TGTGCCAGTAGTGGTCGGAGCTCCTACAATGAGCAGTTCTTC. This codes for CASSGRSSYNEQFF.

The chain has TRBV5-8 and TRBJ2-3; D may be TRBD2 (5 bases). Per the germline V gene, CDR1 is SGHTS and CDR2 is YDEGEE. The CDR3 is 13 residues long. V dropped 3 bases and J dropped 3 bases, with 8 bases sitting between them. The CDR3 DNA follows: TGTGCCAGCAGCTACGGGGTAACAGATACGCAGTATTTT. Encoded protein: CASSYGVTDTQYF. Full variable domain (outside the CDR3, taken from reference TRBV5-8 and TRBJ2-3): EAGVTQSPTHLIKTRGQQATLRCSPISGHTSVYWYQQALGLGLQFLLWYDEGEERNRGNFPPRFSGRQFPNYSSELNVNALELEDSALYLCASSYGVTDTQYFGPGTRLTVL.

V and J are TRBV29-1 and TRBJ1-1; D is unresolved. V lost 4 bases to trimming and J lost 8 bases, with 11 bases between them. The CDR3 contains 11 residues. Germline V gene sequence: CDR1 SQVTM, CDR2 ANQGSEA. CDR3 bases: TGCAGCGTTGGGGCCCCCTCCGAAGCTTTCTTT. Amino acid sequence: CSVGAPSEAFF.

This chain connects TRBV7-2 to TRBJ2-1, with 7 positions matching TRBD2. CDR1 and CDR2 (germline): SGHTA, FQGNSA. This CDR3 spans 16 amino acids. After removal of 2 bases from V and 9 bases from J, the junction contained 13 bases not matched to a gene. CDR3 residues: CASSLRGDWVTGEQFF. CDR3 nucleotide sequence: TGTGCCAGCAGCTTACGGGGGGATTGGGTCACGGGTGAGCAGTTCTTC.

This clone was detected ten times or more. The chain has TRBV19 and TRBJ2-1; no clear D gene. V was pared by 3 bases and J by 2 bases, with 11 bases between. The germline CDR1 and CDR2 sequences are LNHDA and SQIVND (reference sequence). The CDR3 extends over 15 amino acids. The CDR3 bases are TGTGCCAGTAGTATCGGTGGGAAAACCTACAATGAGCAGTTCTTC. Translation: CASSIGGKTYNEQFF.

The chain links TRBV6-5 to TRBJ2-7; 11 bases agree with TRBD2. J lost 5 bases, V lost 8 bases, and 8 bases had no gene match. Germline V gene lookup returns CDR1 MNHEY and CDR2 SVGAGI. The CDR3 totals 14 residues. The CDR3 nucleotides are TGTGCCAGCCAGCTAGCGGGAGGTTCGGACGAGCAGTACTTC. As protein: CASQLAGGSDEQYF.

This clone was recorded a few times. The chain carries TRBV29-1 and TRBJ1-4; TRBD1 might be the D (6 bases). The CDR3 is 16 residues long. Trimming shortened V by 6 bases and J by 8 bases, and 25 bases separated the two germline ends. The germline CDR1 and CDR2 sequences are SQVTM and ANQGSEA. The CDR3 loop is CSVAGGPGEEGEKLFF. In nucleotides, the CDR3 is TGCAGCGTAGCTGGGGGTCCAGGGGAAGAGGGCGAAAAACTGTTTTTT.

This clone was seen only a few times. The rearrangement joins TRBV27 to TRBJ2-5; TRBD1 is a possible D gene (7 bases). Germline CDR1 reads MNHEY; CDR2 reads SMNVEV (reference sequence). This CDR3 has 15 residues. The ends were cut back, 5 bases at V and 4 bases at J, with 17 bases in the middle. CDR3: CASSPTEGAGETQYF. CDR3 bases: TGTGCCAGCAGTCCAACGGAGGGGGCGGGAGAGACCCAGTACTTC.

The gene calls are TRBV5-1 and TRBJ2-1, with D uncertain. V lost 6 bases and J lost 10, with 11 bases in between. CDR1 SGHRS and CDR2 YFSETQ come from the germline V gene. CDR3 length: 11 amino acids. CDR3 sequence: CASTRGTEQFF. In DNA, the CDR3 is TGCGCCAGCACGCGTGGAACAGAGCAGTTCTTC. The full variable domain, rest sourced from reference TRBV5-1 and TRBJ2-1, is KAGVTQTPRYLIKTRGQQVTLSCSPISGHRSVSWYQQTPGQGLQFLFEYFSETQRNKGNFPGRFSGRQFSNSRSEMNVSTLELGDSALYLCASTRGTEQFFGPGTRLTVL.

On this clone: Other DNA variants within this sample encode the same CDR3. The chain joins TRBV27 to TRBJ2-7; D gene uncertain. Trimming took 4 bases from V and 1 from J, leaving 2 bases between them. Germline V gives CDR1 MNHEY, CDR2 SMNVEV (reference sequence). The CDR3 is 11 residues long. The CDR3, as DNA: TGTGCCAGCAGTTCGTCCTACGAGCAGTACTTC. This sequence encodes CASSSSYEQYF.

The chain joins TRBV14 to TRBJ2-7, with 7 bases aligning to TRBD1. Germline V gives CDR1 SGHDN, CDR2 FVKESK. V dropped 4 bases and J dropped 4; count of bases not matched to a gene: 10. The CDR3 loop spans 15 amino acids. CDR3 nucleotide sequence: TGTGCCAGCAGCCTAGACTGGGACAGTACATACGAGCAGTACTTC. Translating gives CASSLDWDSTYEQYF.

The chain recombines TRBV29-1 with TRBJ2-1; 8 bases fit TRBD2. There are 9 residues in the CDR3. The trim removed 7 bases at V and 14 bases at J, leaving 4 bases unmatched. Germline lookup yields CDR1 SQVTM and CDR2 ANQGSEA. CDR3 sequence reads: CSEGTSEFF. The CDR3 coding sequence is TGCAGCGAGGGGACTAGTGAGTTCTTC.

This chain links TRBV5-6 with TRBJ2-5; D perhaps matches TRBD2 (5 bases). Trimming left V 4 bases short and J 10 bases short, with 20 bases between. The germline gives CDR1 SGHDT, CDR2 YYEEEE. There are 14 residues in the CDR3. The CDR3 region has the DNA TGTGCCAGCAGCCAGCCCGACGAGGGTCGGGACCAGTACTTC. Its protein product is CASSQPDEGRDQYF.